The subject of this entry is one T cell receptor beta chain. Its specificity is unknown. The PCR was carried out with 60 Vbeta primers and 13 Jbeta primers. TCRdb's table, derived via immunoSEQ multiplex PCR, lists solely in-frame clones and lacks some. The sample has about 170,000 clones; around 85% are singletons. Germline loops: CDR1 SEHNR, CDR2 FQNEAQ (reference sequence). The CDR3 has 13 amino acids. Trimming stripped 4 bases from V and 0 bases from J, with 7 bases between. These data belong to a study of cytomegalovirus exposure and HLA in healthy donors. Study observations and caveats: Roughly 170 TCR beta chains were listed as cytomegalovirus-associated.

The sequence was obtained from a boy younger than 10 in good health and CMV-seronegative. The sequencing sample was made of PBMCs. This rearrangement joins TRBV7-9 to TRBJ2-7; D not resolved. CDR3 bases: TGTGCCAGCAGCTCCCCCAGCTCCTACGAGCAGTACTTC. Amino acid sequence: CASSSPSSYEQYF.